The subject of this entry is one T cell receptor beta chain. Per the germline V gene, CDR1 is SGHDT and CDR2 is YYEEEE. The V end lost 4 bases, the J end lost 5 bases, and 9 bases lay between the germline ends. There are 13 residues in the CDR3. Naive CD8 cells lacked CD45RO and underwent positive selection for CCR7, leaving out terminally differentiated effector memory CD45RA+ cells. This sample is drawn from a study of shared clonotypes between healthy human individuals. Repertoires were generated with immunoSEQ multiplex PCR, while TCRdb's copy carries only in-frame clones and drops some. The sample has around 650,000 clones, about 96% seen once.

The sample was naive CD8+ T cells sorted from blood. This sequence was found in a woman aged 30 to 39 in good health. V and J are TRBV5-6 and TRBJ2-2; D might be TRBD2 (5 bases). The CDR3 loop reads CASSPGWTGELFF. CDR3 coding DNA: TGTGCCAGCAGCCCGGGGTGGACCGGGGAGCTGTTTTTT. The entire variable domain, with the rest obtained from reference TRBV5-6 and TRBJ2-2, is as follows: DAGVTQSPTHLIKTRGQQVTLRCSPKSGHDTVSWYQQALGQGPQFIFQYYEEEERQRGNFPDRFSGHQFPNYSSELNVNALLLGDSALYLCASSPGWTGELFFGEGSRLTVL.